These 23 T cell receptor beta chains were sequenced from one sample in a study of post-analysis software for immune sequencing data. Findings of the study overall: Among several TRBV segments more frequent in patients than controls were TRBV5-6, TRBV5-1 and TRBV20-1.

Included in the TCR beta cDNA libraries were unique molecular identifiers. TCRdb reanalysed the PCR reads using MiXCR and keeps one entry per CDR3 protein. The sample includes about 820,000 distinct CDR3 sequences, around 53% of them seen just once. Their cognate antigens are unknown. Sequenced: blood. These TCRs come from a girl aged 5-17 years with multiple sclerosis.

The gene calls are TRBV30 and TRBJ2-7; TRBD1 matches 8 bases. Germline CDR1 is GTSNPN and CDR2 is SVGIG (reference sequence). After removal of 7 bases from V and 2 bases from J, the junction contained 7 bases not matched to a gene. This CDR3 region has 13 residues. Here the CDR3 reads CALYGQGAYEQYF. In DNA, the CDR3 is TGTGCCTTATACGGACAGGGAGCCTACGAGCAGTACTTC.

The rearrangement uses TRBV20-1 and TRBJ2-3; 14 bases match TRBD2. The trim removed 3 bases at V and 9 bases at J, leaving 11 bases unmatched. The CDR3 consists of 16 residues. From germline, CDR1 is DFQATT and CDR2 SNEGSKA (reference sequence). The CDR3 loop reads CSASPGTSGSGVTQYF. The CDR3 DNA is TGCAGTGCTAGCCCTGGGACTAGCGGGAGTGGGGTAACGCAGTATTTT.

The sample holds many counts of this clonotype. The chain's CDR3 is CSVAGGTPGANVLTF. The CDR3 bases are TGCAGCGTAGCAGGGGGTACACCTGGGGCCAACGTCCTGACTTTC. The chain is built from TRBV29-1 and TRBJ2-6; 7 bases fit TRBD1. Germline V gives CDR1 SQVTM, CDR2 ANQGSEA. The trim removed 6 bases at V and 2 bases at J, leaving 7 bases unmatched. The CDR3 is 15 residues long.

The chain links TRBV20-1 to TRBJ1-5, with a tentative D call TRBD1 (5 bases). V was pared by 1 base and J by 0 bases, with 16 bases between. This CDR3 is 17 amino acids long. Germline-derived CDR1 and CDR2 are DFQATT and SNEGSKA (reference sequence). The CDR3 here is CSARVTRIGASNQPQHF. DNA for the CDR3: TGCAGTGCTAGAGTTACGCGGATAGGGGCTAGCAATCAGCCCCAGCATTTT.

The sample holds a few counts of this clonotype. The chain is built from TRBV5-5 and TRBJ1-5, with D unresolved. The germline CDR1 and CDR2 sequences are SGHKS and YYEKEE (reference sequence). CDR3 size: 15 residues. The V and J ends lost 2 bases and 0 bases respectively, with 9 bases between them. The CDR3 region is CASSLTQYSNQPQHF. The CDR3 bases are TGTGCCAGCAGCTTAACCCAATATAGCAATCAGCCCCAGCATTTT.

CDR3: CASSVSRDYGNEQFF. The DNA for the CDR3 is TGCGCCAGCAGCGTCTCCCGGGACTACGGCAATGAGCAGTTCTTC. V gene TRBV5-1 combines with J gene TRBJ2-1; 7 bases agree with TRBD2. This CDR3 has 15 residues. Germline V lookup: CDR1 SGHRS, CDR2 YFSETQ. V shed 4 bases, J shed 6 bases, and the junction held 10 bases outside the gene matches.

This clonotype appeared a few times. This CDR3 reads CASCYGQAPGGALHF. The CDR3 bases are TGTGCCAGCTGCTATGGACAGGCCCCGGGGGGAGCCCTCCACTTT. The J gene is TRBJ1-6, the V gene TRBV19; 7 positions agree with TRBD1. Unmatched junction bases numbered 19, after V lost 9 bases and J lost 14 bases. Germline V gives CDR1 LNHDA, CDR2 SQIVND (reference sequence). CDR3 length: 15 amino acids.

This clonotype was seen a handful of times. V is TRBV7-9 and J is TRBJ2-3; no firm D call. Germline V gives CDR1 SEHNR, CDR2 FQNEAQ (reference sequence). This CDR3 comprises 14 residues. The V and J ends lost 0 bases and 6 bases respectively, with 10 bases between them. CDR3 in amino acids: CASSLALGLDTQYF. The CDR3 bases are TGTGCCAGCAGCTTAGCTCTAGGTTTGGATACGCAGTATTTT.

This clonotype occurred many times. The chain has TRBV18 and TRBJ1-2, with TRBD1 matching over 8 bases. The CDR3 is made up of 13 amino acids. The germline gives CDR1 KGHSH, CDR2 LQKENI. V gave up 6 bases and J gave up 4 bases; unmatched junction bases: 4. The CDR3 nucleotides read TGTGCCAGCTCGCCCGACAGGGGCTATGGCTACACCTTC. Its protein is CASSPDRGYGYTF.

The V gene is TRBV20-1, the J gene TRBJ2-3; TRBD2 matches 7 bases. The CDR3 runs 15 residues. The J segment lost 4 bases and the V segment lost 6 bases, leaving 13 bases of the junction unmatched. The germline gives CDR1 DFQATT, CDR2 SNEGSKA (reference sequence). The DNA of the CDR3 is TGCAGTGCGGCCCGACGGGGGGTCCGGGCAGATACGCAGTATTTT. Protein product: CSAARRGVRADTQYF.

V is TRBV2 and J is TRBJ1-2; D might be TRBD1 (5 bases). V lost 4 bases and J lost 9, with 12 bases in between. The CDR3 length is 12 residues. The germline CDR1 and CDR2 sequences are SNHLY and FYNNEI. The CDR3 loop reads CASSVLQGSYTF. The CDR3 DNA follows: TGTGCCAGCAGTGTGTTGCAGGGTAGCTACACCTTC. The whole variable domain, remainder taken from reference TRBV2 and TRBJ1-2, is EPEVTQTPSHQVTQMGQEVILRCVPISNHLYFYWYRQILGQKVEFLVSFYNNEISEKSEIFDDQFSVERPDGSNFTLKIRSTKLEDSAMYFCASSVLQGSYTFGSGTRLTVV.

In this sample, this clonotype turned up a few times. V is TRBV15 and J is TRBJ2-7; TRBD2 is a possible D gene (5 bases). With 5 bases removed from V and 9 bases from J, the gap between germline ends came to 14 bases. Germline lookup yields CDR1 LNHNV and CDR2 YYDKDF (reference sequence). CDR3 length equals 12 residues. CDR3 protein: CATSVAEAGQYF. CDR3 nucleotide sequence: TGTGCCACCAGCGTTGCGGAGGCTGGGCAGTACTTC. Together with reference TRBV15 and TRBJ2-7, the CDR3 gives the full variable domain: DAMVIQNPRYQVTQFGKPVTLSCSQTLNHNVMYWYQQKSSQAPKLLFHYYDKDFNNEADTPDNFQSRRPNTSFCFLDIRSPGLGDTAMYLCATSVAEAGQYFGPGTRLTVT.

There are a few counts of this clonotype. CDR3 loop: CASNLTNDFVYGYTF. Here the CDR3 DNA reads TGTGCCAGCAACCTCACAAACGACTTTGTCTATGGCTACACCTTC. J is TRBJ1-2 and V is TRBV12-3 or TRBV12-4; D not resolved. The CDR3 sequence is 15 residues long. The V gene lost 7 bases and the J gene lost 4 bases, with 19 bases spanning the gap.

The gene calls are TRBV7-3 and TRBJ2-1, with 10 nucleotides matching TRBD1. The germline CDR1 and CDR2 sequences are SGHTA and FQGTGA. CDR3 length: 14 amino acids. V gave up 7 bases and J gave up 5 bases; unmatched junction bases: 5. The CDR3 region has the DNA TGTGCCAGCAAAATCGGGACAGGGGACAATGAGCAGTTCTTC. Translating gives CASKIGTGDNEQFF.

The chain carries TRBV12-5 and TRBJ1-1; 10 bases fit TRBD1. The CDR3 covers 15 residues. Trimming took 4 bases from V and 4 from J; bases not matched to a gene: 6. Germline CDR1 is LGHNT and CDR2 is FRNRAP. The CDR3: CASGWGQGPRTEAFF. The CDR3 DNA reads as TGTGCTAGTGGTTGGGGACAGGGGCCCCGCACTGAAGCTTTCTTT.

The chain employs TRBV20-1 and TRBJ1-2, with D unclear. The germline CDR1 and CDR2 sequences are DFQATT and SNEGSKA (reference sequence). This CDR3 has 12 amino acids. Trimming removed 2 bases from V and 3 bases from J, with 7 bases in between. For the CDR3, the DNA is TGCAGTGCTAGATCTCCGGACTATGGCTACACCTTC. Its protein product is CSARSPDYGYTF.

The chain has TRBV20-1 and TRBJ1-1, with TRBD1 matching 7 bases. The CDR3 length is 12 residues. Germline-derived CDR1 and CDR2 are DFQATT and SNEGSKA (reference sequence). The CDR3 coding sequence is TGCAGGGGTACGAGACAGGGTTTTGAAGCTTTCTTT. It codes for CRGTRQGFEAFF.

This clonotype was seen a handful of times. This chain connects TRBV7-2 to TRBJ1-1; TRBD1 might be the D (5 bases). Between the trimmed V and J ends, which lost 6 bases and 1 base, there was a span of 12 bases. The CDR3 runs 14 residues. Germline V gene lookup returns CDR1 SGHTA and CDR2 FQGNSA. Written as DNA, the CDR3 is TGTGCCAGCAGTTCCCGGGGGGGGAACACTGAAGCTTTCTTT. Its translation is CASSSRGGNTEAFF.

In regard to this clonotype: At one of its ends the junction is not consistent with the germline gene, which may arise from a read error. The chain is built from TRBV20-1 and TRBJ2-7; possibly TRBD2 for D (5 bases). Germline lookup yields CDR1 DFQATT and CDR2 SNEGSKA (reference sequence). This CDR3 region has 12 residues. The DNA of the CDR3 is TGCAGTGCTAGGGCGGACTCCTACGAGCAGTGCTTC. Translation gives CSARADSYEQCF.

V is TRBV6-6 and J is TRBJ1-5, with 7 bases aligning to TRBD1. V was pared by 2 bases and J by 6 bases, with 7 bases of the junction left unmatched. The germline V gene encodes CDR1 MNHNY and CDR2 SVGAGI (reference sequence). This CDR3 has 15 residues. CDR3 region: CASSYPARGAQPQHF. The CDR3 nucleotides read TGTGCCAGCAGTTACCCGGCCAGGGGGGCTCAGCCCCAGCATTTT.

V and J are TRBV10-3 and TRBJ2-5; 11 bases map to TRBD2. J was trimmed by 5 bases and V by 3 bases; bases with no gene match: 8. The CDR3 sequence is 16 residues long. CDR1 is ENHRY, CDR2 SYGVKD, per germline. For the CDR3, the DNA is TGTGCCATCAGTGATCCCCATAGCGGGGGGGCCGAGACCCAGTACTTC. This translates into CAISDPHSGGAETQYF.

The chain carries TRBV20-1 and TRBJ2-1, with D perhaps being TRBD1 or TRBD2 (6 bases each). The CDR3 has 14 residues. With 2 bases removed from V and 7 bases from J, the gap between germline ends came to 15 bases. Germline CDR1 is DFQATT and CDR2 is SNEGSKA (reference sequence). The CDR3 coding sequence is TGCAGTGCTAGACGGGGGCTCGGGATAAATGAGCAGTTCTTC. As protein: CSARRGLGINEQFF.

The CDR3 nucleotides are TGTGCCAGCAGCTTAGATTTCCTAGCGGGGGGGTACAATGAGCAGTTCTTC. Translated: CASSLDFLAGGYNEQFF. This chain joins TRBV5-5 and TRBJ2-1; TRBD2 aligns across 12 bases. Looked up from germline, CDR1 is SGHKS and CDR2 is YYEKEE (reference sequence). V trimming: 2 bases; J trimming: 4 bases; junction bases outside the gene matches: 7. This CDR3 spans 17 amino acids. The whole variable domain, filled in from reference TRBV5-5 and TRBJ2-1, reads DAGVTQSPTHLIKTRGQQVTLRCSPISGHKSVSWYQQVLGQGPQFIFQYYEKEERGRGNFPDRFSARQFPNYSSELNVNALLLGDSALYLCASSLDFLAGGYNEQFFGPGTRLTVL.